The entry below gives a single T cell receptor beta chain sequence along with its context. Active moderate-to-severe ophthalmopathy, Clinical Activity Score at least 3, NOSPECS at least 4, under 3 months' duration. About 10 ml of fresh peripheral blood supplied the PBMCs. The CDR3 runs to 17 residues. CDR1 is MNHEY, CDR2 SMNVEV, per germline (reference sequence). J was trimmed by 2 bases and V by 4 bases; bases with no gene match: 10. The sample is drawn from a study of T cells in Graves' hyperthyroidism and ophthalmopathy. The TCR beta CDR3 regions underwent amplification using RNA transcripts as the source. An initial round of RT-PCR targeting the TCR CDR3 relied on the HTBI primer set. A single record per CDR3 protein comes from TCRdb applying MiXCR to the multiplex PCR reads. The sample lists about 260,000 distinct CDR3 sequences, over 20% occurring once.

The genes are TRBV27 and TRBJ1-2, with 10 nucleotides matching TRBD1. The TCR sequence derives from a man aged 30 to 45 with Graves' ophthalmopathy. Sequencing was performed on blood. The CDR3 spells CASSSRTGGRGNYGYTF. CDR3 nucleotides: TGTGCCAGCAGTTCCCGGACAGGGGGAAGAGGAAACTATGGCTACACCTTC.